This passage covers 5 T cell receptor beta chains from one sample sequenced in a study of blood T cell repertoires in COVID-19. The data were produced by immunoSEQ multiplex PCR, yet TCRdb's version contains in-frame clones alone and is incomplete. This sample has 150,000 to 200,000 clones, with over 90% found just once. What was sequenced was peripheral blood. Every receptor here comes from a woman in her sixties or seventies with COVID-19, enrolled during active disease.

The J gene is TRBJ1-2, the V gene TRBV4-3; no reliable D call. Germline V gene lookup returns CDR1 LGHNA and CDR2 YSLEER. The V and J ends lost 10 bases and 3 bases respectively, with 12 bases between them. This CDR3 has 12 amino acids. This chain's CDR3 is CANPVRDYGYTF. Written as DNA, the CDR3 is TGCGCCAACCCCGTACGGGACTATGGCTACACCTTC.

For the CDR3, the DNA is TGTGCCAGCAGCCGGACACGGGCTGGCAATCAGCCCCAGCATTTT. Encoded protein: CASSRTRAGNQPQHF. V is TRBV7-2 and J is TRBJ1-5, with a possible D match to TRBD1 (5 bases). CDR3 length: 15 amino acids. CDR1 and CDR2 from the germline V gene are SGHTA and FQGNSA. With 5 bases removed from V and 2 bases from J, the gap between germline ends came to 13 bases.

DNA for the CDR3: TGTGCCAGCAGCGAGACTAGCGGGGGCCACCAAGAGACCCAGTACTTC. Encoded protein: CASSETSGGHQETQYF. This chain joins TRBV9 and TRBJ2-5; 12 nucleotides align to TRBD2. Losses at the gene ends were 3 bases for V and 0 bases for J; bases not matched to a gene: 3. Germline values: CDR1 SGDLS, CDR2 YYNGEE. CDR3 length: 16 residues.

The chain employs TRBV12-3 or TRBV12-4 and TRBJ1-1, with unresolved D. The CDR3 totals 13 residues. Trimming took off 5 bases at V and 10 bases at J, with 17 bases between the two ends. Here the CDR3 DNA reads TGTGCCAGCAGTCCGGCGTTCCCTCCGGGAGCTTTCTTT. Its translation is CASSPAFPPGAFF.

The chain is built from TRBV6-6 and TRBJ1-5; 7 bases agree with TRBD1. Germline V gene sequence: CDR1 MNHNY, CDR2 SVGAGI (reference sequence). CDR3 length equals 16 residues. The V segment lost 2 bases and the J segment 3 bases; nucleotides outside the gene matches: 7. The CDR3 here is CASSYRRGQNNQPQHF. In DNA form, the CDR3 reads TGTGCCAGCAGTTACAGGCGGGGACAGAACAATCAGCCCCAGCATTTT.